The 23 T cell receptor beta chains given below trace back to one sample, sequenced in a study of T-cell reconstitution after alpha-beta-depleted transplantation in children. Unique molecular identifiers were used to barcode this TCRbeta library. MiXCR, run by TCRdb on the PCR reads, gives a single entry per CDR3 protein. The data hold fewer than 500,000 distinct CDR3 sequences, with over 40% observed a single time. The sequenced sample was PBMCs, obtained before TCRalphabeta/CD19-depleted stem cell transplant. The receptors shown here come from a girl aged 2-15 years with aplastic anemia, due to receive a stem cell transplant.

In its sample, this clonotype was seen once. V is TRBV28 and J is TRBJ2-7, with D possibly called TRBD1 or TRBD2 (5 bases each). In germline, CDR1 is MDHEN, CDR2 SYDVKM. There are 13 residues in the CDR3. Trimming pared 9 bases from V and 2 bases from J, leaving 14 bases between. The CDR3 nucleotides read TGTGCCAGTTTAGGGACCGTTCCCTACGAGCAGTACTTC. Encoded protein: CASLGTVPYEQYF. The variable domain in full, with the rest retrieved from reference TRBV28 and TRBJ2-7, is DVKVTQSSRYLVKRTGEKVFLECVQDMDHENMFWYRQDPGLGLRLIYFSYDVKMKEKGDIPEGYSVSREKKERFSLILESASTNQTSMYLCASLGTVPYEQYFGPGTRLTVT.

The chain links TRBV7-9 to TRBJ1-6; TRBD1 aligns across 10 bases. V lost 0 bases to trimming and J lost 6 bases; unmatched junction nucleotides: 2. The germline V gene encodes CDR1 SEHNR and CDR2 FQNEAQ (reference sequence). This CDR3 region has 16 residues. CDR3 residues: CASSLAGQGPNSPLHF. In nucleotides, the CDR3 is TGTGCCAGCAGCTTAGCGGGACAGGGGCCTAATTCACCCCTCCACTTT. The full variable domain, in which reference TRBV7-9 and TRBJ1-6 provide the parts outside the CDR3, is DTGVSQNPRHKITKRGQNVTFRCDPISEHNRLYWYRQTLGQGPEFLTYFQNEAQLEKSRLLSDRFSAERPKGSFSTLEIQRTEQGDSAMYLCASSLAGQGPNSPLHFGNGTRLTVT.

The CDR3 DNA sequence: TGCGCCAGCAGCCAAGATCTTCCGGCCCGAGGGCTAGATACGCAGTATTTT. Its translation is CASSQDLPARGLDTQYF. V is TRBV4-1 and J is TRBJ2-3; a possible D gene is TRBD2 (5 bases). The CDR3 is 17 residues long. Trimming removed 0 bases from V and 5 bases from J, with 18 bases in between. Germline assignment: CDR1 MGHRA and CDR2 YSYEKL.

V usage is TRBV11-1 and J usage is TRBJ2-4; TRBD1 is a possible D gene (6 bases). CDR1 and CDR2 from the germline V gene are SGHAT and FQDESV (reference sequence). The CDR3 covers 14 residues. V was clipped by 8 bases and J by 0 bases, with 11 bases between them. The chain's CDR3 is CASAGALAKNIQYF. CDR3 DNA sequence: TGTGCCAGCGCAGGGGCCTTAGCCAAAAACATTCAGTACTTC.

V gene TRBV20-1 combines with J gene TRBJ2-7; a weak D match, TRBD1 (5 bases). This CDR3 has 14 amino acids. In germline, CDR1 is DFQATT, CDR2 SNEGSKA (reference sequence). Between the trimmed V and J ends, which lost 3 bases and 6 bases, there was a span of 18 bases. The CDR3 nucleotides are TGCAGTGCTAGGGGGTGGGGCGATGGTTCCGAGCAGTACTTC. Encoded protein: CSARGWGDGSEQYF.

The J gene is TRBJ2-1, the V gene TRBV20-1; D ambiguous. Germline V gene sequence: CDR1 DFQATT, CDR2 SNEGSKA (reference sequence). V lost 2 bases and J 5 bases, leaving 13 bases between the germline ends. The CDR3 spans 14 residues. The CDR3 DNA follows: TGCAGTGCTAGACCCCAGCCTTGGAACAATGAGCAGTTCTTC. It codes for CSARPQPWNNEQFF.

CDR3 sequence reads: CASSYSSGLGTEAFF. DNA for the CDR3: TGTGCCAGCAGTTACTCGAGCGGCCTAGGGACTGAAGCTTTCTTT. The chain couples TRBV6-5 to TRBJ1-1, with D hard to call. With 0 bases removed from V and 5 bases from J, the gap between germline ends came to 13 bases. CDR3 length: 15 residues. The germline CDR1 and CDR2 sequences are MNHEY and SVGAGI.

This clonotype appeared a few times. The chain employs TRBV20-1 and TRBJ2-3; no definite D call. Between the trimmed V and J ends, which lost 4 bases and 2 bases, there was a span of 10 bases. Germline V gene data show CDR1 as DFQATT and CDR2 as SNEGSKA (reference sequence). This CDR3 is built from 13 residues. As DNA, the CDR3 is TGCAGTGCTATGTTCGAGATCACAGATACGCAGTATTTT. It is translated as CSAMFEITDTQYF.

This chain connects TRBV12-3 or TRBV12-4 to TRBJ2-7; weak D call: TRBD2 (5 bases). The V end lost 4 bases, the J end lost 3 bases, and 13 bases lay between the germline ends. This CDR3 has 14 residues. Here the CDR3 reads CASSSTDGLYEQYF. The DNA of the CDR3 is TGTGCCAGCAGTTCCACCGACGGACTCTACGAGCAGTACTTC.

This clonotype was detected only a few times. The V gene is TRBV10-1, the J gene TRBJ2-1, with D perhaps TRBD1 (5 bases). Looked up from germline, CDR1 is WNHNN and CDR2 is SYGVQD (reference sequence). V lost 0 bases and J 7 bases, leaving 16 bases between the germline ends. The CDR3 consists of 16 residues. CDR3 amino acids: CASSESSQGARNEQFF. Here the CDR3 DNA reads TGCGCCAGCAGTGAGTCGAGTCAGGGTGCTAGGAATGAGCAGTTCTTC.

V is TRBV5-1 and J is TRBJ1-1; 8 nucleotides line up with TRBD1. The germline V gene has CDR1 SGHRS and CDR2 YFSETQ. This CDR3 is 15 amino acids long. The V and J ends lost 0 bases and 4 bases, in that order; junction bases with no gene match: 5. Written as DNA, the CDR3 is TGCGCCAGCAGCTTGGGACAGGGGCTGTCCACTGAAGCTTTCTTT. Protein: CASSLGQGLSTEAFF.

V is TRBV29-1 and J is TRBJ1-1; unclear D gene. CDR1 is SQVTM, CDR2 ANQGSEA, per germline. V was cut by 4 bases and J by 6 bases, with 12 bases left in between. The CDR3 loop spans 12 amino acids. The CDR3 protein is CSVGRGVAEAFF. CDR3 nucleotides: TGCAGCGTTGGGAGAGGAGTCGCTGAAGCTTTCTTT.

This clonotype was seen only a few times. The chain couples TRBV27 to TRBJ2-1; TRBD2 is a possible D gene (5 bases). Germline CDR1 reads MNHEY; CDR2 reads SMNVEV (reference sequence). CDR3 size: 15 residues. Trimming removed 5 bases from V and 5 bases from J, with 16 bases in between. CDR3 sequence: CASSPLDLVDNEQFF. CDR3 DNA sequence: TGTGCCAGCAGTCCACTAGACCTGGTGGACAATGAGCAGTTCTTC.

In nucleotides, the CDR3 is TGCGCCAGCAGCCAAGATCTAAGCGGGACTAGCGCCACAGATACGCAGTATTTT. It specifies CASSQDLSGTSATDTQYF. The chain uses TRBV4-3 and TRBJ2-3; TRBD2 matches 10 bases. Germline V lookup: CDR1 LGHNA, CDR2 YSLEER. This CDR3 has 18 residues. V was clipped by 0 bases and J by 2 bases; unmatched bases: 8.

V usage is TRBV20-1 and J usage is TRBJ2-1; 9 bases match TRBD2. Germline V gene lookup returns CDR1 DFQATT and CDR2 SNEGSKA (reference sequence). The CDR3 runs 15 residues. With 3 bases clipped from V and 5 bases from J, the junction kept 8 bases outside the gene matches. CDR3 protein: CSARGPSGVNNEQFF. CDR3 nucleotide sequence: TGCAGTGCTAGGGGACCTAGCGGGGTAAACAATGAGCAGTTCTTC.

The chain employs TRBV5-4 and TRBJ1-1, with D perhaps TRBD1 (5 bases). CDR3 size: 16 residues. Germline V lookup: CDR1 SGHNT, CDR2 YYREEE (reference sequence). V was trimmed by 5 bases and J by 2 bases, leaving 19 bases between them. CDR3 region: CASSSGTAGGNTEAFF. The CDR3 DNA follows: TGTGCCAGCAGTTCCGGGACGGCGGGGGGAAACACTGAAGCTTTCTTT.

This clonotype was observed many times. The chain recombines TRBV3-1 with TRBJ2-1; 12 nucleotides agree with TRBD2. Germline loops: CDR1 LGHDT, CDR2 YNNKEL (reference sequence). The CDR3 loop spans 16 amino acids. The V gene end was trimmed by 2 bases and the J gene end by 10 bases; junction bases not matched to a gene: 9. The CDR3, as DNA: TGTGCCAGCAGCCAATATGCTAGCGGGAGGGGTCAGGAGCAGTTCTTC. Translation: CASSQYASGRGQEQFF.

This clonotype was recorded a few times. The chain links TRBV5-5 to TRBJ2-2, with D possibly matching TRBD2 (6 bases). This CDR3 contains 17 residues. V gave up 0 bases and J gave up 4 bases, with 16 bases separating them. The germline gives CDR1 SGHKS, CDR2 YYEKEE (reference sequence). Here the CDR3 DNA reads TGTGCCAGCAGCTTGGGGGGAGGCAATTTGGTCACCGGGGAGCTGTTTTTT. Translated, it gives CASSLGGGNLVTGELFF. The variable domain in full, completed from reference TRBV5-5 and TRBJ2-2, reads DAGVTQSPTHLIKTRGQQVTLRCSPISGHKSVSWYQQVLGQGPQFIFQYYEKEERGRGNFPDRFSARQFPNYSSELNVNALLLGDSALYLCASSLGGGNLVTGELFFGEGSRLTVL.

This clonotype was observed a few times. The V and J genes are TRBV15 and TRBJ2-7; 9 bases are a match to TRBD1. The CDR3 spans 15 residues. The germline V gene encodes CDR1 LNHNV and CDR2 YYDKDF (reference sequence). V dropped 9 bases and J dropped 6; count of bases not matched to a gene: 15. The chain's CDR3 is CATSRWGQGNGEQYF. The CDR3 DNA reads TGTGCCACTAGTCGTTGGGGACAGGGAAATGGCGAGCAGTACTTC.

The DNA of the CDR3 is TGTGCCAGCAGCGTAAGCGGGAATACTAACTATGGCTACACCTTC. Translating gives CASSVSGNTNYGYTF. This chain links TRBV9 with TRBJ1-2; no clear D. This CDR3 region has 15 residues. CDR1 SGDLS and CDR2 YYNGEE come from the germline V gene. Trimming pared 1 base from V and 0 bases from J, leaving 10 bases between.

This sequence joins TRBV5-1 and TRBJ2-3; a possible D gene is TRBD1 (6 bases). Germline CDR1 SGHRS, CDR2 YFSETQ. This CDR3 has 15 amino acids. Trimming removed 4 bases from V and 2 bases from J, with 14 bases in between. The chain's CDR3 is CASSLAGDPTDTQYF. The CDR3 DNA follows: TGCGCCAGCAGCCTAGCAGGGGACCCCACAGATACGCAGTATTTT.

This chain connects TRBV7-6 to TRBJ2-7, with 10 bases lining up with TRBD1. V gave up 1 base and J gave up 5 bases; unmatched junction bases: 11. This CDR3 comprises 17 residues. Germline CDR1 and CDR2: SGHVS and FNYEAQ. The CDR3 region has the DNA TGTGCCAGCAGCTTAGACCGATGGACAGGGGGGTTGGACGAGCAGTACTTC. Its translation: CASSLDRWTGGLDEQYF.

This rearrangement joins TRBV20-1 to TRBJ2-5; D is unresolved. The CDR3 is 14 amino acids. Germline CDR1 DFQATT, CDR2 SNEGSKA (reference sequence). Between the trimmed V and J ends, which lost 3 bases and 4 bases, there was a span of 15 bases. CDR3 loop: CSASPGSSTETQYF. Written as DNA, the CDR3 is TGCAGTGCTAGCCCCGGGTCCTCAACAGAGACCCAGTACTTC.